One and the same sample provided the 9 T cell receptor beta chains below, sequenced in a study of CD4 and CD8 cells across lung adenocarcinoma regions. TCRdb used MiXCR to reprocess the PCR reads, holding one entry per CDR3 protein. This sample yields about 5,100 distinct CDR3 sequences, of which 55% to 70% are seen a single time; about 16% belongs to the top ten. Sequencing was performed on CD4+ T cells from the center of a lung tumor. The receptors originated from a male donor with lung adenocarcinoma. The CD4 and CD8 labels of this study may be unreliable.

The CDR3: CASSGSPQGYEQYF. CDR3 in DNA: TGTGCCAGCAGTGGGTCCCCCCAAGGCTACGAGCAGTACTTC. This rearrangement joins TRBV6-1 to TRBJ2-5; no clear D gene. Gene TRBJ2-7 matches the end of the DNA better, so the J call may be wrong. The CDR3 has 14 amino acids. Germline V gives CDR1 MNHNS, CDR2 SASEGT.

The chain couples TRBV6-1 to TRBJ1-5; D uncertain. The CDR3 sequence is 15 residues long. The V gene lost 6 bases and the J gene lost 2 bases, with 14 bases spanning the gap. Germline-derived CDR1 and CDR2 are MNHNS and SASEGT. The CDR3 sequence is CASRSALTRNQPQHF. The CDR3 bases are TGTGCCAGCAGATCCGCTCTGACTCGCAATCAGCCCCAGCATTTT.

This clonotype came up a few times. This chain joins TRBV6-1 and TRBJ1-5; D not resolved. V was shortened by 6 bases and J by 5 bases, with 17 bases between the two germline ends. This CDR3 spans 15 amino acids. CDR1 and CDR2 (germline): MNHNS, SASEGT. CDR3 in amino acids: CASRPIWGRDQPQHF. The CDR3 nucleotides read TGTGCCAGCAGACCGATTTGGGGAAGGGATCAGCCCCAGCATTTT.

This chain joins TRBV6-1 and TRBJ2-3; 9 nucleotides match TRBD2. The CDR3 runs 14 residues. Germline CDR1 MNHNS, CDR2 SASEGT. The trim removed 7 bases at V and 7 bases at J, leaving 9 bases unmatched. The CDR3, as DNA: TGTGCCAGCACAGGGGCGGGAGGGGGAAATACGCAGTATTTT. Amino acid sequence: CASTGAGGGNTQYF.

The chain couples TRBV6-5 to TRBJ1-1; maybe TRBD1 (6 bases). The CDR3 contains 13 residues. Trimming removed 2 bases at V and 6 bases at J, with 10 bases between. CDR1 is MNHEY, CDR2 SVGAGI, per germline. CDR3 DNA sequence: TGTGCCAGCAGTTACGGGGGCAGGGCTGAAGCTTTCTTT. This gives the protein CASSYGGRAEAFF.

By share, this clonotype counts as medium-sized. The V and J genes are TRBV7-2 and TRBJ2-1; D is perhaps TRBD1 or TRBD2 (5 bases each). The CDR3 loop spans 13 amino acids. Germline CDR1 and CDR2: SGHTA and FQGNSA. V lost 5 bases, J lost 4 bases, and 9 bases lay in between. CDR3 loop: CASSPGRYNEQFF. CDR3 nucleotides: TGTGCCAGCAGCCCGGGACGGTACAATGAGCAGTTCTTC. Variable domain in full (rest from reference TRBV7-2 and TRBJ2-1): GAGVSQSPSNKVTEKGKDVELRCDPISGHTALYWYRQSLGQGLEFLIYFQGNSAPDKSGLPSDRFSAERTGGSVSTLTIQRTQQEDSAVYLCASSPGRYNEQFFGPGTRLTVL.

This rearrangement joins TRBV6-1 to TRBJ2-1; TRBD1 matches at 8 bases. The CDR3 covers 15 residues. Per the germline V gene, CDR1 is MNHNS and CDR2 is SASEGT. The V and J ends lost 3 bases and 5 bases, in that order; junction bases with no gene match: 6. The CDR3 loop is CASSEAGGDNNEQFF. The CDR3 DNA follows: TGTGCCAGCAGTGAGGCAGGGGGCGACAACAATGAGCAGTTCTTC.

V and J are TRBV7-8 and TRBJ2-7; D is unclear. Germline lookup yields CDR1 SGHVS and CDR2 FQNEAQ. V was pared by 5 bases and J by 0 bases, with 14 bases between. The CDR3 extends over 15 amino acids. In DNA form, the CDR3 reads TGTGCCAGCAGCCTACAACTGACTGCCTCCTACGAGCAGTACTTC. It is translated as CASSLQLTASYEQYF.

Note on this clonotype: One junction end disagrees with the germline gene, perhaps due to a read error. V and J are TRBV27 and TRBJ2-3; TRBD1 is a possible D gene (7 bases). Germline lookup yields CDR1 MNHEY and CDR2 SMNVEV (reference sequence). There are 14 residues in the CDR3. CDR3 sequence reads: CAGQGDCLRDTQYF. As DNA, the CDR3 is TGTGCGGGCCAGGGGGACTGCCTCCGGGATACGCAGTATTTC.